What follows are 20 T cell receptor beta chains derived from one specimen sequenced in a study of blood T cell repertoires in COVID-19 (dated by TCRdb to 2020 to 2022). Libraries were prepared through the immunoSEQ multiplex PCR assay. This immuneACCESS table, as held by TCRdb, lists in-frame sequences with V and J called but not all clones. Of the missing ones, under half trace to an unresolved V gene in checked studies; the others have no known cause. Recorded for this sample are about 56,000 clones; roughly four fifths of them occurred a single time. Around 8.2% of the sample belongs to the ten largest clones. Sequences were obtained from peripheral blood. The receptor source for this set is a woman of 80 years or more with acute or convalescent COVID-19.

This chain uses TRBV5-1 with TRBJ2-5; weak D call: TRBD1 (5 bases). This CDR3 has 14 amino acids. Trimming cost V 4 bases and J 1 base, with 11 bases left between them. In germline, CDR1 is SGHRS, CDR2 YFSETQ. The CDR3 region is CASSPTVSQETQYF. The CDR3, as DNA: TGCGCCAGCAGCCCGACAGTAAGCCAAGAGACCCAGTACTTC.

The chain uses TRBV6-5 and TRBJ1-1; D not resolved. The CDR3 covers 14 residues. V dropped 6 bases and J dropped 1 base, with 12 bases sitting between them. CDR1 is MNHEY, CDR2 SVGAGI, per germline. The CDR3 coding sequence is TGTGCCAGCAGCCTATTTAACTCGAACACTGAAGCTTTCTTT. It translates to CASSLFNSNTEAFF.

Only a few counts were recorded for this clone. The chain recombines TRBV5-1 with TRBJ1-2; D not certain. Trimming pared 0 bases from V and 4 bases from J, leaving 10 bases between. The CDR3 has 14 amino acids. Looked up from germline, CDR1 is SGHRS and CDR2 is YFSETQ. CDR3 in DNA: TGCGCCAGCAGCTTGGGCAGCGGAATCTATGGCTACACCTTC. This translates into CASSLGSGIYGYTF.

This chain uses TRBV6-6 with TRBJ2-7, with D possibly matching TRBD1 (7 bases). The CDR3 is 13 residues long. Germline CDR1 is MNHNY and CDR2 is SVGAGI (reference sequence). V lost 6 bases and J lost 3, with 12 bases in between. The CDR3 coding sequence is TGTGCCAGCAGGGCGGGACAGAGCTACGAGCAGTACTTC. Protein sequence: CASRAGQSYEQYF.

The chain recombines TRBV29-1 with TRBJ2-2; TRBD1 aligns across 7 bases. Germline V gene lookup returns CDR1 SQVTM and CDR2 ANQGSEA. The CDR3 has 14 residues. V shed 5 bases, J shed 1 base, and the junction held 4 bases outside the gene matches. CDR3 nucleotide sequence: TGCAGCGTTCGGGGACAGTTGAACACCGGGGAGCTGTTTTTT. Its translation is CSVRGQLNTGELFF.

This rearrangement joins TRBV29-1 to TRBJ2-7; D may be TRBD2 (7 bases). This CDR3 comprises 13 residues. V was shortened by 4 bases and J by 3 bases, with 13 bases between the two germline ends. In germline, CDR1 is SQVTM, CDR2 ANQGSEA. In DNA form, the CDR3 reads TGCAGCGTTGGGTCAGGGGACTACTACGAGCAGTACTTC. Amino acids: CSVGSGDYYEQYF.

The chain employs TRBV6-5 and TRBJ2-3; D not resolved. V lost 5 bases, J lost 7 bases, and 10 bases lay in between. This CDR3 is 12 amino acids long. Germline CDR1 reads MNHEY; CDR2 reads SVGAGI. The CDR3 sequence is CASSPPLNTQYF. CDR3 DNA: TGTGCCAGCAGTCCCCCGCTAAATACGCAGTATTTT.

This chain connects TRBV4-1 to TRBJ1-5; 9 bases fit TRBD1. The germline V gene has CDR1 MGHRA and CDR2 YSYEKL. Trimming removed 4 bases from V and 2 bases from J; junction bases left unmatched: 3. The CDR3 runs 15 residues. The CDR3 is CASSPWTGGNQPQHF. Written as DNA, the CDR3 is TGCGCCAGCAGCCCATGGACAGGGGGCAATCAGCCCCAGCATTTT.

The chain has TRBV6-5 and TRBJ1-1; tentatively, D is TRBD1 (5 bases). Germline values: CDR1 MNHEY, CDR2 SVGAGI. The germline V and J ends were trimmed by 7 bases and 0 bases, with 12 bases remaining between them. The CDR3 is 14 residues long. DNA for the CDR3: TGTGCCAGCAAACGGACGGGGGTGAACACTGAAGCTTTCTTT. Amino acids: CASKRTGVNTEAFF.

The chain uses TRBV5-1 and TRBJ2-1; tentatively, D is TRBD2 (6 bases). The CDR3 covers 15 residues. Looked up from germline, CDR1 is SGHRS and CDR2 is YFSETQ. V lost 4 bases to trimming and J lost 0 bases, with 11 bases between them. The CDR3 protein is CASSRDGSSYNEQFF. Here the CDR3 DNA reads TGCGCCAGCAGCAGGGACGGGAGCTCCTACAATGAGCAGTTCTTC. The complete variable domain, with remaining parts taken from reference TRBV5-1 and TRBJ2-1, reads KAGVTQTPRYLIKTRGQQVTLSCSPISGHRSVSWYQQTPGQGLQFLFEYFSETQRNKGNFPGRFSGRQFSNSRSEMNVSTLELGDSALYLCASSRDGSSYNEQFFGPGTRLTVL.

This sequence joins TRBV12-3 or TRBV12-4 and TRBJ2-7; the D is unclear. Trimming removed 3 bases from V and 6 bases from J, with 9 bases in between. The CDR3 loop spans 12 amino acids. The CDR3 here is CASSFEFAEQYF. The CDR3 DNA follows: TGTGCCAGCAGTTTCGAGTTCGCCGAGCAGTACTTC.

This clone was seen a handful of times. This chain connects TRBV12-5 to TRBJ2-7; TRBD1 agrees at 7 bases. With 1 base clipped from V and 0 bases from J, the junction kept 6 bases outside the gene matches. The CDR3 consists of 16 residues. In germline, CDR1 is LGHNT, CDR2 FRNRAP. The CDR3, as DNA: TGTGCTAGTGGTTTGGGGGTAGGGGGCTACTCCTACGAGCAGTACTTC. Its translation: CASGLGVGGYSYEQYF.

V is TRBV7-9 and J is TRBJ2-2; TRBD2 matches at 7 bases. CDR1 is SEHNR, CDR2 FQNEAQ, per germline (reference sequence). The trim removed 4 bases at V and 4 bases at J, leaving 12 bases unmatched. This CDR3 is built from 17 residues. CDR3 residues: CASSSGPLRGGTGELFF. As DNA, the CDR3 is TGTGCCAGCAGCTCCGGGCCTCTACGCGGGGGCACCGGGGAGCTGTTTTTT.

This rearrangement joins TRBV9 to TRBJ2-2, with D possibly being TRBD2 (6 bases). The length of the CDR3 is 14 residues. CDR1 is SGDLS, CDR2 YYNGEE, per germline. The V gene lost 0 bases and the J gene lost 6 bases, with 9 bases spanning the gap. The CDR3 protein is CASSVGGVSGELFF. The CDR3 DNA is TGTGCCAGCAGCGTAGGGGGGGTATCCGGGGAGCTGTTTTTT.

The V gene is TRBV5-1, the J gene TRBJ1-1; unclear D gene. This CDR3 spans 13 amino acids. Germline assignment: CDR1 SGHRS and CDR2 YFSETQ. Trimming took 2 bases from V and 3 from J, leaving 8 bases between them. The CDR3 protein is CASSLKRDTEAFF. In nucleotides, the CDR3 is TGCGCCAGCAGCTTAAAGAGAGACACTGAAGCTTTCTTT.

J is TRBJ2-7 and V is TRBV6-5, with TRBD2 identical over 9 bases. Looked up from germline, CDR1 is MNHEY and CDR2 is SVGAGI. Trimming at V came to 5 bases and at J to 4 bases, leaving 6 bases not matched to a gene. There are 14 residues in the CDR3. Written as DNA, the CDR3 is TGTGCCAGCAGTCAGACTAGCGGCCCGTACGAGCAGTACTTC. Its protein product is CASSQTSGPYEQYF.

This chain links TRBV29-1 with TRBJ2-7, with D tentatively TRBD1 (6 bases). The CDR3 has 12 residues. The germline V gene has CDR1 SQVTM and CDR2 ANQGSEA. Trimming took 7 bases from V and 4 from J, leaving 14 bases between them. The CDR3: CSAGNREYEQYF. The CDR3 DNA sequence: TGCAGCGCCGGAAACAGGGAGTACGAGCAGTACTTC.

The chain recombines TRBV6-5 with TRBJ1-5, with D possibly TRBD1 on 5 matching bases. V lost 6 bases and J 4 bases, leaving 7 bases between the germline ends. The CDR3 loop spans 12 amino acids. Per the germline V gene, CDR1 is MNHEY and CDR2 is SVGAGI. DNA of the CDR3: TGTGCCAGCAGGGGGGGGAATCAGCCCCAGCATTTT. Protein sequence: CASRGGNQPQHF.

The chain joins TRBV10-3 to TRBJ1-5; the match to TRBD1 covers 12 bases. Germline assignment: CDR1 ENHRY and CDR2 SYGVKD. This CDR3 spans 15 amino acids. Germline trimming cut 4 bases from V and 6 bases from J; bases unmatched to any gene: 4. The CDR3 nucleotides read TGTGCCATCAGTGTGGGACAGGGGGCCGGTCAGCCCCAGCATTTT. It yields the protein CAISVGQGAGQPQHF.

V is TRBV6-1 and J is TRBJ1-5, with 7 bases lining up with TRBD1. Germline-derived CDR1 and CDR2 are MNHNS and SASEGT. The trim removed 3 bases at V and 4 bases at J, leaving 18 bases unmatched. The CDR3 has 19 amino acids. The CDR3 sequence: CASSDDKRVRQGRNQPQHF. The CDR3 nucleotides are TGTGCCAGCAGTGATGATAAAAGAGTGAGACAGGGTCGGAATCAGCCCCAGCATTTT.